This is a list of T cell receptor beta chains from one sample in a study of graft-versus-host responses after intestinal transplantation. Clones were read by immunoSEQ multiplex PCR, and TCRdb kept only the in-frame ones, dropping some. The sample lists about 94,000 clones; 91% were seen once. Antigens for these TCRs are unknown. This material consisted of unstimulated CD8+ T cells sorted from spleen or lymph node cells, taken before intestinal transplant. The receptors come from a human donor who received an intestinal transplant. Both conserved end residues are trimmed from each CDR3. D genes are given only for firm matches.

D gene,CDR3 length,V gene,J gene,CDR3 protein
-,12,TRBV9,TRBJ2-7,ASSVGGGPYEQY
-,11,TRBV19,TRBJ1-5,ASSKGRGQPQH
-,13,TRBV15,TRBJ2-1,ATSLWAVPYNEQF
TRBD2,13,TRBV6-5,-,ASTSGTSEDYEQY
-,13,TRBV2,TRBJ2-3,ASNGGHTSTDTQY
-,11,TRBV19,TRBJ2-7,ASSFDTYYEQY
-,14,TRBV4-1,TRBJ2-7,ASSPLGSSGSYEQY
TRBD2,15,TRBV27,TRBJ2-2,ASSPTSGSGNTGELF
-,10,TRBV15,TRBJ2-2,ATSQYTGELF
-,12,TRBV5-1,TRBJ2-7,ASRGEVSSYEQY
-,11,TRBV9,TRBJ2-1,ASSVGQYNEQF
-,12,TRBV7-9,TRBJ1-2,ASSLNSGADGYT
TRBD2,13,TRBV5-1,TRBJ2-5,ASSLIGGGLETQY
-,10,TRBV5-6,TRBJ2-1,ASSTKYNEQF
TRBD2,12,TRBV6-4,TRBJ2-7,ASSPSGGSYEQY
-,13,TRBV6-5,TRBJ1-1,ASSAGRYLNTEAF
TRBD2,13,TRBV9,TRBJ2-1,ASSVAGTSYNEQF
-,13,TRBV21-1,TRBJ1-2,ASSKEARANYGYT
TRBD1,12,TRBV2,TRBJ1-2,ASRPPGQGEDYT
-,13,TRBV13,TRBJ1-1,ASSRQGYLNTEAF
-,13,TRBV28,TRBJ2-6,ASNNPTGGANVLT
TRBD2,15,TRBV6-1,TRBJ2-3,ASSARGLAGGTDTQY
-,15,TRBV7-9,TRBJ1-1,ASSLAPRGIMNTEAF
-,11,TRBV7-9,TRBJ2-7,ASSPSQGREQY
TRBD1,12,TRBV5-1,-,ASSLEQGTYEQY
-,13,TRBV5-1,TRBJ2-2,ASSPTSGETGELF
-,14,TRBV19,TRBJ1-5,ASIPRGGGDNQPQH
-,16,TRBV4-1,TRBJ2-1,ASSQYILRVKGHNEQF